Given below is one T cell receptor beta chain in context. The CDR3 totals 13 residues. CDR1 is GTSNPN and CDR2 is SVGIG in the germline V gene (reference sequence). J lost 5 bases, V lost 3 bases, and 4 bases had no gene match. The sample originates from a study of blood T cell repertoires in COVID-19. Background on the study: Sources were T cells, B-cell-depleted T cells, or PBMCs; the material itself was cDNA or gDNA.

Original analysis: Amplification of reference gene primers provided the estimated nucleated cell counts. Using immunoSEQ multiplex PCR, the repertoire was profiled, and TCRdb retains in-frame clones only, with some absent. The V and J calls and the clone size are those of that table, but D and trimming were determined from the DNA. In the table there are roughly 120,000 clones, 86% of which are singletons. Sequenced sample: peripheral blood. The rearrangement links TRBV30 to TRBJ2-3; TRBD2 matches at 8 bases. The clonotype originates from a human donor in a cohort sampled during active COVID-19. The CDR3 protein is CAWRRTSRDTQYF. In nucleotides, the CDR3 is TGTGCCTGGAGACGGACTAGCCGAGATACGCAGTATTTT.